This T cell receptor (beta chain) came from a study of shared T cell receptors in the human thymus. Assay: immunoSEQ multiplex PCR; the TCRdb copy retains only in-frame clones and omits some. The sample includes 640,000 or so clones, roughly 86% of them seen just once. Unmatched junction bases numbered 5, after V lost 7 bases and J lost 4 bases. The CDR3 has 14 residues. Germline CDR1 reads MNHEY; CDR2 reads SVGAGI. This sample was shared with a second study, whose subject was human thymus T cells. That publication notes: Samples came from healthy Finnish infants during open corrective cardiac surgery. The study used thymus tissue resected during corrective heart surgery. Thymic and blood repertoires seemed to show skewed V and J gene use. Thymic TCR repertoires of unrelated people reportedly overlapped highly.

Sequenced input: thymocytes. The chain recombines TRBV6-5 with TRBJ2-2; 8 bases fit TRBD2. This TCR came from a boy under two years old with a congenital heart defect. This CDR3 is CASNPSGGTGELFF. CDR3 in DNA: TGTGCCAGCAACCCCAGCGGGGGCACCGGGGAGCTGTTTTTT.